Described below is a single T cell receptor beta chain sequence and its context. Its antigen target is currently unknown. The record has no base qualities; no much larger clone is one base away. This sample stems from a study of fetal regulatory T cell absence and autoimmunity (dated by TCRdb to the late 2010s). Looking at the study overall: Exocrine pancreas autoimmunity was seen in the IPEX patients without clinical diabetes. Study-level results and caveats: The oligoclonal enrichment was taken as support for antigen-driven autoimmunity in the pancreas before birth in IPEX syndrome. Significant oligoclonal enrichment of the TCR compartment was observed in pancreas versus cord blood, with some top clones enriched more than 100-fold. TRB gene family usage was broadly similar between cord blood and pancreas, resembling published neonatal and adult repertoires.

From the cysteine through the phenylalanine, the CDR3 covers 13 amino acids. Only the CDR3 region is kept as DNA, spanning 39 bases read in frame from base 1. The junction shows trimming of 6 bases on V and 3 bases on J, plus 12 bases between the germline ends. In the germline V gene, CDR1 corresponds to SGHVS and CDR2 to FQNEAQ. TCRbeta CDR3 regions were amplified and barcoded by two-step multiplex PCR on the immunoSEQ human TCRbeta survey platform. Sequencing of the libraries was done on Illumina instruments, and IgH was sequenced in parallel from the same samples. In the paper's pipeline: Raw reads were filtered against IMGT V, D, J definitions and binned by a nearest-neighbor algorithm to remove PCR and sequencing errors. Clones were defined as identical nucleotide sequences, and differential abundance between tissues was assessed by per-clone Fisher exact tests with a pFDR threshold of p<0.01. Clones with frequencies too low for statistical inference were excluded by a minimum inclusion filter of 10 in either sample. The immunoSEQ Analyzer was used for pairwise clonal comparisons, while IMGT tools were used to assess gene family usage. Not all clones reach the TCRdb copy of this immuneACCESS table, which keeps in-frame sequences only. Checked studies attribute under half of the gap to unresolved V genes and leave the rest unexplained. From that table come the V and J calls and clone size; the DNA was used to work out D and trimming. This sample lists about 46,000 clones; about four fifths were detected once. The ten biggest clones cover less than 0.5% of the sample.

The DNeasy Blood and Tissue Kit was used to extract roughly 1.7-3.4 ug of genomic DNA from umbilical cord blood or frozen pancreas. Sequences were obtained from cord blood. The sequence is built from TRBV7-8 and TRBJ2-7; tentative D gene TRBD2, with 6 bases matching. This TCR was recovered from a newborn boy with IPEX syndrome. The nucleotide sequence reads as follows: TGTGCCAGCAGTTATAACGGGGGCTACGAGCAGTACTTC. Its amino acids are CASSYNGGYEQYF. Extended through the reference TRBV7-8 and TRBJ2-7 proteins, this CDR3 yields the full variable domain: GAGVSQSPRYKVAKRGQDVALRCDPISGHVSLFWYQQALGQGPEFLTYFQNEAQLDKSGLPSDRFFAERPEGSVSTLKIQRTQQEDSAVYLCASSYNGGYEQYFGPGTRLTVT.